Listed below are T cell receptor beta chains from one sample, sequenced in a study of cytomegalovirus exposure and HLA in healthy donors. Profiled with immunoSEQ multiplex PCR; TCRdb holds only in-frame clones, not every one. The repertoire includes 150,000 to 200,000 clones, 80% to 90% of them detected once, and around 2.3% sits in the top ten. The sequencing sample was made of PBMCs. The receptors shown here come from a woman younger than 35 in good health and CMV-seronegative. Each CDR3 is given without its conserved first and last residue.

>TRBV5-1|TRBJ2-5
ASSLDRGETQY
>TRBV5-6|TRBJ2-7
ASSLGLSGAFSYEQY
>TRBV27|TRBJ1-5
ASSPRGTDNQPQH
>TRBV5-1|TRBJ2-7
ASSPGGSEQY
>TRBV7-2|TRBJ1-2
AITNRGRNYGYT
>TRBV5-6|TRBJ1-1
ASSLRVKEAF
>TRBV7-2|TRBJ1-3
ASSPNRGNTIY
>TRBV7-9|TRBJ1-3
ASSLGGAGNTIY
>TRBV5-6|TRBJ2-2
ASSWTEVGGELF
>TRBV5-4|TRBJ2-7
ASSFNGRGSLYEQY